A single sample gave rise to the 18 T cell receptor beta chains below, sequenced in a study of cytomegalovirus exposure and HLA in healthy donors. The PCR was carried out with 60 Vbeta primers and 13 Jbeta primers. The assay was immunoSEQ multiplex PCR, and TCRdb's table has in-frame clones only and misses some. Recorded for this sample: around 140,000 clones. Input material: PBMCs. The receptor source for this set is a male donor in good health and CMV-seronegative.

The chain uses TRBV10-1 and TRBJ2-3; 7 bases fit TRBD1. Germline CDR1 WNHNN, CDR2 SYGVQD (reference sequence). CDR3 size: 16 residues. V lost 0 bases, J lost 2 bases, and 5 bases stayed unmatched. CDR3 region: CASSESRQGPTDTQYF. In DNA, the CDR3 is TGCGCCAGCAGTGAGTCAAGACAGGGACCCACAGATACGCAGTATTTT.

This chain connects TRBV6-5 to TRBJ1-4; D is ambiguous. Trimming pared 6 bases from V and 4 bases from J, leaving 15 bases between. This CDR3 comprises 15 residues. Germline values: CDR1 MNHEY, CDR2 SVGAGI. CDR3 loop: CASRAGKSSNEKLFF. As DNA, the CDR3 is TGTGCCAGCAGAGCGGGAAAGTCGAGTAATGAAAAACTGTTTTTT.

J is TRBJ1-1 and V is TRBV14; no definite D call. Trimming pared 0 bases from V and 1 base from J, leaving 6 bases between. Per germline, CDR1 SGHDN and CDR2 FVKESK. The CDR3 contains 14 residues. This CDR3 is CASSQDPGNTEAFF. CDR3 bases: TGTGCCAGCAGCCAAGATCCAGGGAACACTGAAGCTTTCTTT.

The chain joins TRBV5-8 to TRBJ1-1, with 9 positions matching TRBD1. The junction had 7 bases not matched to a gene; V was cut back by 4 bases and J by 0 bases. The V gene's germline CDR1 is SGHTS and CDR2 YDEGEE. The CDR3 contains 16 residues. The CDR3 loop is CASSRQGVWVNTEAFF. The CDR3 DNA reads as TGTGCCAGCAGCCGACAGGGGGTGTGGGTGAACACTGAAGCTTTCTTT.

The gene calls are TRBV6-6 and TRBJ1-1; tentatively, D is TRBD1 (5 bases). Germline V gene lookup returns CDR1 MNHNY and CDR2 SVGAGI (reference sequence). V lost 6 bases, J lost 0 bases, and 17 bases lay in between. This CDR3 region has 16 residues. The CDR3 loop is CASSLDKGYMNTEAFF. Here the CDR3 DNA reads TGTGCCAGCAGCTTGGACAAAGGATACATGAACACTGAAGCTTTCTTT.

The rearrangement joins TRBV10-3 to TRBJ1-2; tentatively, D is TRBD1 (6 bases). The V end lost 0 bases, the J end lost 3 bases, and 11 bases lay between the germline ends. Germline lookup yields CDR1 ENHRY and CDR2 SYGVKD. The CDR3 covers 15 residues. CDR3 nucleotide sequence: TGTGCCATCAGTGAGTCCAACAGGGCGGACTATGGCTACACCTTC. This sequence encodes CAISESNRADYGYTF.

The chain carries TRBV19 and TRBJ1-5, with TRBD1 as a possible D gene (6 bases). Between the trimmed V and J ends, which lost 7 bases and 7 bases, there was a span of 14 bases. The CDR3 loop spans 13 amino acids. The V gene's germline CDR1 is LNHDA and CDR2 SQIVND (reference sequence). The CDR3 here is CASTQGPRQPQHF. The CDR3 DNA sequence: TGTGCCAGTACCCAGGGGCCTCGGCAGCCCCAGCATTTT.

The chain recombines TRBV4-3 with TRBJ1-4; D remains unclear. CDR3 length: 18 residues. Germline CDR1 LGHNA, CDR2 YSLEER. V was trimmed by 1 base and J by 8 bases, leaving 23 bases between them. Written as DNA, the CDR3 is TGCGCCAGCAGCCAAGGCCCTCGCGCTGACACGGCAGAGGAAAAACTGTTTTTT. Translation gives CASSQGPRADTAEEKLFF.

The V call is TRBV6-6, the J call TRBJ1-3, with TRBD1 identical over 8 bases. Trimming at V came to 6 bases and at J to 3 bases, leaving 7 bases not matched to a gene. Per the germline V gene, CDR1 is MNHNY and CDR2 is SVGAGI (reference sequence). This CDR3 is built from 15 residues. CDR3 residues: CASSSRGQIGNTIYF. Written as DNA, the CDR3 is TGTGCCAGCAGCTCCAGGGGGCAAATTGGAAACACCATATATTTT.

The chain couples TRBV5-1 to TRBJ1-1; D may be TRBD1 (6 bases). Germline V gives CDR1 SGHRS, CDR2 YFSETQ. CDR3 size: 17 residues. Trimming left V 1 base short and J 1 base short, with 17 bases between. CDR3 residues: CASSLRQGLVGNTEAFF. DNA of the CDR3: TGCGCCAGCAGCTTGCGGCAGGGGCTGGTGGGGAACACTGAAGCTTTCTTT. Full variable domain (missing parts from reference TRBV5-1 and TRBJ1-1): KAGVTQTPRYLIKTRGQQVTLSCSPISGHRSVSWYQQTPGQGLQFLFEYFSETQRNKGNFPGRFSGRQFSNSRSEMNVSTLELGDSALYLCASSLRQGLVGNTEAFFGQGTRLTVV.

The chain links TRBV2 to TRBJ1-4, with 7 bases that match TRBD1. Germline V lookup: CDR1 SNHLY, CDR2 FYNNEI. CDR3 length: 13 residues. The V and J ends lost 9 bases and 7 bases, in that order; junction bases with no gene match: 8. In DNA, the CDR3 is TGTGCCAGTAAAGACAGGGTTGGTGAAAAACTGTTTTTT. Translation gives CASKDRVGEKLFF.

The chain links TRBV5-1 to TRBJ2-2; no clear D gene. This CDR3 is built from 16 residues. V lost 0 bases, J lost 4 bases, and 13 bases lay in between. From germline, CDR1 is SGHRS and CDR2 YFSETQ. CDR3 in DNA: TGCGCCAGCAGCTTGGCCATGTCCCCCCCCACCGGGGAGCTGTTTTTT. Translation: CASSLAMSPPTGELFF.

In nucleotides, the CDR3 is TGTGCCAGCAGCGTAAACGTGAGGGGGTCATACGAGCAGTACTTC. Encoded protein: CASSVNVRGSYEQYF. The chain carries TRBV6-5 and TRBJ2-7; D is possibly TRBD1 (6 bases). V was shortened by 6 bases and J by 4 bases, with 19 bases between the two germline ends. Germline-derived CDR1 and CDR2 are MNHEY and SVGAGI. The CDR3 spans 15 residues.

The gene calls are TRBV18 and TRBJ2-1, with TRBD1 matching over 7 bases. This CDR3 spans 17 amino acids. The V gene's germline CDR1 is KGHSH and CDR2 LQKENI. With V trimmed by 3 bases and J by 0 bases, 8 bases remained unmatched. This chain's CDR3 is CASSPLEQGPSYNEQFF. The CDR3 coding sequence is TGTGCCAGCTCACCTCTTGAACAGGGGCCCTCCTACAATGAGCAGTTCTTC.

The J gene is TRBJ1-2, the V gene TRBV2; 10 positions agree with TRBD1. Trimming at V came to 6 bases and at J to 4 bases, leaving 2 bases not matched to a gene. Germline V gives CDR1 SNHLY, CDR2 FYNNEI. This CDR3 is built from 13 residues. The CDR3 nucleotides are TGTGCCAGCAGCGACAGGGGGCTCTATGGCTACACCTTC. Amino acid sequence: CASSDRGLYGYTF.

The chain combines TRBV20-1 with TRBJ1-6; no clear D gene. The V gene lost 5 bases and the J gene lost 11 bases, with 7 bases spanning the gap. The CDR3 spans 10 residues. Germline CDR1 reads DFQATT; CDR2 reads SNEGSKA (reference sequence). CDR3 region: CSAWRPPLHF. The CDR3 nucleotides are TGCAGTGCTTGGAGGCCACCCCTCCACTTT.

The J gene is TRBJ2-2, the V gene TRBV2; tentatively, D is TRBD1 (6 bases). Germline V gene lookup returns CDR1 SNHLY and CDR2 FYNNEI. With 2 bases removed from V and 4 bases from J, the gap between germline ends came to 8 bases. The CDR3 spans 14 residues. DNA for the CDR3: TGTGCCAGCAGTGAACAGGGGCTCACCGGGGAGCTGTTTTTT. Translated, it gives CASSEQGLTGELFF.

The gene calls are TRBV7-9 and TRBJ1-5; 8 bases match TRBD1. This CDR3 region has 14 residues. From germline, CDR1 is SEHNR and CDR2 FQNEAQ (reference sequence). V shed 4 bases and J 2 bases; nucleotides not matched to a gene: 1. The CDR3 loop is CASSSGGGNQPQHF. CDR3 DNA sequence: TGTGCCAGCAGCTCAGGGGGCGGCAATCAGCCCCAGCATTTT.